This TCR beta chain was identified during a study of blood T cell repertoires in COVID-19. Study context: Samples representing acute and convalescent COVID-19 were sourced from the United States, Italy and Spain. From T cells, B-cell-depleted T cells, or PBMCs came the material, which was cDNA or gDNA.

Trimming pared 6 bases from V and 1 base from J, leaving 9 bases between. There are 13 residues in the CDR3. Germline V CDR1 and CDR2: WSHSY, SAAADI. Study processing details: Counts of nucleated cells, estimated from reference gene primer amplification, were obtained. The data were produced by immunoSEQ multiplex PCR, yet TCRdb's version contains in-frame clones alone and is incomplete. V and J calls and clone size follow that table, whereas D and trimming were derived from the DNA. The sample has fewer than 350,000 clones, approximately 86% seen once. This chain joins TRBV10-2 and TRBJ1-1; D is possibly TRBD1 (5 bases). The sequence was collected from a man aged 18 to 29 with active or convalescent COVID-19. The source material was peripheral blood. CDR3 loop: CASSITGNTEAFF. In DNA form, the CDR3 reads TGCGCCAGCAGCATAACAGGGAACACTGAAGCTTTCTTT.